These 9 T cell receptor beta chains were all obtained from the same sample, sequenced in a study of cytomegalovirus exposure and HLA in healthy donors. 60 Vbeta and 13 Jbeta primers were used in PCR. Clones were sequenced by immunoSEQ multiplex PCR, and TCRdb holds only the in-frame ones, with some missing. The sample holds around 120,000 clones; about 75% are singletons and the top ten take roughly 31%. The sample taken for sequencing was PBMCs. The receptor set was obtained from a man in his 60s in good health and CMV-seropositive.

This sequence joins TRBV19 and TRBJ2-7, with D perhaps TRBD2 (5 bases). Germline-derived CDR1 and CDR2 are LNHDA and SQIVND (reference sequence). V was cut by 1 base and J by 3 bases, with 13 bases left in between. There are 15 residues in the CDR3. The CDR3 loop reads CASSIGHYAGYEQYF. The CDR3 bases are TGTGCCAGTAGTATAGGTCATTATGCGGGCTACGAGCAGTACTTC.

The rearrangement links TRBV5-1 to TRBJ1-1; 7 positions agree with TRBD1. The CDR3 covers 16 residues. The V gene's germline CDR1 is SGHRS and CDR2 YFSETQ. V shed 0 bases and J 0 bases; nucleotides not matched to a gene: 5. CDR3 DNA sequence: TGCGCCAGCAGCTTGGTTCCCGGGACAGTGAACACTGAAGCTTTCTTT. Its protein is CASSLVPGTVNTEAFF.

This clone showed up just once. The V and J genes are TRBV5-1 and TRBJ2-1, with no clear D. Trimming took off 4 bases at V and 0 bases at J, with 5 bases between the two ends. Germline V gives CDR1 SGHRS, CDR2 YFSETQ. The CDR3 has 13 amino acids. The CDR3 sequence is CASSAGSYNEQFF. The DNA of the CDR3 is TGCGCCAGCAGCGCCGGCTCCTACAATGAGCAGTTCTTC.

The V and J genes are TRBV27 and TRBJ1-5, with D maybe TRBD1 (6 bases). This CDR3 is built from 15 residues. Trimming pared 1 base from V and 1 base from J, leaving 8 bases between. The germline gives CDR1 MNHEY, CDR2 SMNVEV (reference sequence). The CDR3 region is CASSLWGRSNQPQHF. CDR3 coding DNA: TGTGCCAGCAGTTTATGGGGGCGCAGCAATCAGCCCCAGCATTTT.

The J gene is TRBJ1-5, the V gene TRBV10-2, with 9 bases that match TRBD1. CDR3 length equals 13 residues. J gave up 7 bases and V 6 bases, and 4 bases lay outside the gene matches. Germline CDR1 reads WSHSY; CDR2 reads SAAADI. The CDR3 sequence: CASSLGQGQPQHF. DNA for the CDR3: TGCGCCAGCAGCCTCGGACAGGGGCAGCCCCAGCATTTT.

The chain links TRBV28 to TRBJ2-1; 10 bases map to TRBD2. J was trimmed by 8 bases and V by 7 bases; bases with no gene match: 17. The V gene's germline CDR1 is MDHEN and CDR2 SYDVKM. The CDR3 covers 17 residues. In nucleotides, the CDR3 is TGTGCCAGCACCTCGCTCATCACTAGCGGGACACGAGATGAGCAGTTCTTC. This sequence encodes CASTSLITSGTRDEQFF. Looking up the rest from reference TRBV28 and TRBJ2-1 gives the full variable domain: DVKVTQSSRYLVKRTGEKVFLECVQDMDHENMFWYRQDPGLGLRLIYFSYDVKMKEKGDIPEGYSVSREKKERFSLILESASTNQTSMYLCASTSLITSGTRDEQFFGPGTRLTVL.

The V and J genes are TRBV4-1 and TRBJ1-6; D possibly corresponds to TRBD1 (6 bases). The CDR3 is 16 amino acids. CDR1 and CDR2 from the germline V gene are MGHRA and YSYEKL. V dropped 4 bases and J dropped 8 bases, with 18 bases sitting between them. CDR3 in amino acids: CASSPLGQGPDSPLHF. In DNA, the CDR3 is TGCGCCAGCAGCCCCCTGGGCCAGGGGCCAGATTCACCCCTCCACTTT.

The gene calls are TRBV5-6 and TRBJ1-1; D is undetermined. The V gene's germline CDR1 is SGHDT and CDR2 YYEEEE. V lost 0 bases and J 1 base, leaving 4 bases between the germline ends. The CDR3 sequence is 13 residues long. In DNA, the CDR3 is TGTGCCAGCAGCTTGGCCAGGAACACTGAAGCTTTCTTT. Protein: CASSLARNTEAFF. Full variable domain (missing parts from reference TRBV5-6 and TRBJ1-1): DAGVTQSPTHLIKTRGQQVTLRCSPKSGHDTVSWYQQALGQGPQFIFQYYEEEERQRGNFPDRFSGHQFPNYSSELNVNALLLGDSALYLCASSLARNTEAFFGQGTRLTVV.

This clone was observed a few times. The chain couples TRBV4-1 to TRBJ1-4; D remains ambiguous. Germline lookup yields CDR1 MGHRA and CDR2 YSYEKL. Trimming removed 1 base at V and 2 bases at J, with 11 bases between. The CDR3 totals 16 residues. CDR3 in amino acids: CASSQGEVLTNEKLFF. DNA of the CDR3: TGCGCCAGCAGCCAAGGGGAGGTATTGACTAATGAAAAACTGTTTTTT.